This T cell receptor (beta chain) was obtained from a study of cytomegalovirus exposure and HLA in healthy donors. This CDR3 has 15 residues. J gave up 4 bases and V 6 bases, and 7 bases lay outside the gene matches. Germline V gene lookup returns CDR1 SNHLY and CDR2 FYNNEI. Researchers ran the PCR with 60 Vbeta and 13 Jbeta primers. Libraries were prepared by immunoSEQ multiplex PCR; TCRdb keeps only in-frame clonotypes and omits some of them. The sample has about 98,000 clones, 75% to 85% seen once. Material for sequencing was PBMCs. This receptor was taken from a man between 18 and 29 years old in good health and CMV-seropositive. The V gene is TRBV2, the J gene TRBJ2-3; TRBD1 matches 10 bases. CDR3: CASSLTGGAADTQYF. CDR3 DNA sequence: TGTGCCAGCAGCTTGACAGGGGGCGCCGCAGATACGCAGTATTTT.